Listed below are T cell receptor beta chains from one sample, sequenced in a study of cytomegalovirus exposure and HLA in healthy donors. The method was immunoSEQ multiplex PCR; TCRdb's version includes in-frame clones alone and lacks a portion of them. The sample shows a few hundred thousand clones, roughly 85% of them seen only once. Material: PBMCs. The receptor source for this set is a young woman in good health and CMV-seronegative. CDR3s include the opening cysteine and the closing phenylalanine or tryptophan. D genes are given only for firm matches. Clone sizes are given selectively: once, few, many, or a class where the clone is expanded.

v_gene	abundance	j_gene	d_gene	CDR3aa	CDR3nt
TRBV28	few	TRBJ2-7	.	CASTTLDTGSQYF	TGTGCCAGCACCACCTTAGACACAGGGAGTCAGTACTTC
TRBV5-1	.	TRBJ2-2	.	CASSLDGPPTTGELFF	TGCGCCAGCAGCTTGGATGGGCCACCAACAACCGGGGAGCTGTTTTTT
TRBV11-1	.	TRBJ2-7	TRBD2	CASSLGLAGANEQYF	TGTGCCAGCAGCTTGGGACTAGCGGGAGCTAACGAGCAGTACTTC
TRBV4-3	once	TRBJ2-2	.	CASSGGRQGNTGELFF	TGCGCCAGCAGTGGCGGTAGGCAGGGGAACACCGGGGAGCTGTTTTTT
TRBV9	.	TRBJ2-3	.	CASSGHSTDTQYF	TGTGCCAGCAGCGGTCACAGTACAGATACGCAGTATTTT
TRBV5-6	.	TRBJ2-5	TRBD2	CASSLREGETQYF	TGTGCCAGCAGCCTCCGGGAGGGAGAGACCCAGTACTTC
TRBV5-1	.	TRBJ1-3	TRBD1	CASSSTGATGNTIYF	TGCGCCAGCAGTTCGACAGGGGCTACTGGAAACACCATATATTTT
TRBV5-6	.	TRBJ2-5	TRBD2	CASSLRLAGLQETQYF	TGTGCCAGCAGCCTGCGACTAGCGGGCCTCCAAGAGACCCAGTACTTC
TRBV28	.	TRBJ2-1	.	CASSRTGYNEQFF	TGTGCCAGCAGTCGAACGGGTTACAATGAGCAGTTCTTC
TRBV15	.	TRBJ1-2	.	CATSRDRTASNYGYTF	TGTGCCACCAGCAGAGACCGGACAGCTTCTAACTATGGCTACACCTTC
TRBV14	.	TRBJ2-7	.	CASSQDAGYGSYEQYF	TGTGCCAGCAGCCAAGACGCGGGGTATGGCTCCTACGAGCAGTACTTC
TRBV5-6	.	TRBJ2-3	.	CASSYPSADTQYF	TGTGCCAGCAGTTACCCTAGCGCAGATACGCAGTATTTT
TRBV7-9	.	TRBJ2-2	TRBD2	CASSLLAGENTGELFF	TGTGCCAGCAGCTTACTAGCGGGAGAGAACACCGGGGAGCTGTTTTTT
TRBV9	.	TRBJ2-3	TRBD1	CASSTPQGAIGTDTQYF	TGTGCCAGCAGCACACCACAGGGGGCGATTGGTACAGATACGCAGTATTTT
TRBV27	.	TRBJ2-7	TRBD1	CASTLRTGDYEQYF	TGTGCCAGCACCCTGAGGACAGGTGACTACGAGCAGTACTTC
TRBV28	.	TRBJ2-1	TRBD2	CASSSGSTYNEQFF	TGTGCCAGCAGCAGCGGGAGCACCTACAATGAGCAGTTCTTC
TRBV7-2	.	TRBJ1-5	.	CASSLGKGHQPQHF	TGTGCCAGCAGCTTAGGAAAGGGGCACCAGCCCCAGCATTTT
TRBV9	once	TRBJ1-1	.	CASSPSGGRKAEAFF	TGTGCCAGCAGCCCCTCGGGGGGGAGGAAGGCTGAAGCTTTCTTT
TRBV12-2	.	TRBJ2-7	.	CASRLRVRGQEYEQYF	TGTGCAAGTCGCTTAAGGGTGCGGGGACAGGAATACGAGCAGTACTTC
TRBV29-1	few	TRBJ2-2	TRBD1	CSAGTVLTGELFF	TGCAGCGCGGGGACAGTCCTCACCGGGGAGCTGTTTTTT
TRBV28	.	TRBJ2-7	.	CASSPMVATYEQYF	TGTGCCAGCAGTCCCATGGTGGCAACCTACGAGCAGTACTTC
TRBV6-1	.	TRBJ1-1	TRBD1	CASSVGTGGTEAFF	TGTGCCAGCAGCGTCGGGACAGGGGGTACTGAAGCTTTCTTT
TRBV5-6	.	TRBJ2-3	.	CASSSRQVSTDTQYF	TGTGCCAGCAGCTCACGACAGGTTAGCACAGATACGCAGTATTTT
TRBV5-1	.	TRBJ2-1	TRBD2	CASSLVLAGGPTAYNEQFF	TGCGCCAGCAGCTTGGTCCTAGCGGGAGGCCCCACCGCCTACAATGAGCAGTTCTTC
TRBV27	.	TRBJ2-7	.	CASSSLQTRTIEQYF	TGTGCCAGCAGTTCCCTTCAGACTAGGACAATCGAGCAGTACTTC
TRBV18	once	TRBJ2-1	.	CASSAAGSSYNEQFF	TGTGCCAGCTCAGCAGCGGGTAGCTCCTACAATGAGCAGTTCTTC
TRBV6-1	.	TRBJ1-5	.	CASSEGNSNQPQHF	TGTGCCAGCAGTGAGGGCAATAGCAATCAGCCCCAGCATTTT
TRBV7-3	.	TRBJ2-7	.	CASSPRSGQGYEQYF	TGTGCCAGCAGCCCTCGGTCAGGGCAAGGCTACGAGCAGTACTTC
TRBV18	once	TRBJ1-4	.	CASSPGDPGNEKLFF	TGTGCCAGCTCACCCGGAGACCCGGGGAATGAAAAACTGTTTTTT
TRBV6-5	.	TRBJ2-2	.	CASSYGGINTGELFF	TGTGCCAGCAGTTACGGCGGGATTAACACCGGGGAGCTGTTTTTT
TRBV5-1	.	TRBJ2-1	.	CASSTAPSSASYNEQFF	TGCGCCAGCAGCACAGCACCCTCTAGCGCCTCCTACAATGAGCAGTTCTTC
TRBV19	once	TRBJ1-5	.	CASTTGMGGGNQPQHF	TGTGCCAGTACGACGGGGATGGGGGGAGGCAATCAGCCCCAGCATTTT
TRBV15	.	TRBJ1-4	.	CATSREGGGPNEKLFF	TGTGCCACCAGCAGAGAAGGAGGAGGACCTAATGAAAAACTGTTTTTT
TRBV9	once	TRBJ2-5	TRBD1	CASSETGGTQETQYF	TGTGCCAGCAGCGAGACAGGGGGCACCCAAGAGACCCAGTACTTC
TRBV28	.	TRBJ1-1	TRBD1	CASSIRDRASTPHFF	TGTGCCAGCAGTATCCGGGACAGGGCGTCCACTCCCCATTTCTTT
TRBV4-1	.	TRBJ2-7	.	CASSADDGTYEQYF	TGCGCCAGCAGCGCCGACGACGGGACCTACGAGCAGTACTTC
TRBV5-1	few	TRBJ2-1	.	CASSLGIFGGSDNEQFF	TGCGCCAGCAGCTTGGGGATATTTGGCGGATCTGACAATGAGCAGTTCTTC
TRBV29-1	few	TRBJ2-7	.	CSAQGSREQYF	TGCAGCGCCCAGGGGTCGAGGGAGCAGTACTTC
TRBV7-9	.	TRBJ2-7	.	CASSTGSHEQYF	TGTGCCAGCAGCACAGGGTCCCACGAGCAGTACTTC
TRBV2	.	TRBJ2-3	.	CASSVGTTQYF	TGTGCCAGCAGTGTCGGGACAACGCAGTATTTT
TRBV4-3	.	TRBJ2-7	TRBD2	CASSQGVTSGSRYEQYF	TGCGCCAGCAGCCAAGGGGTGACTAGCGGGAGTAGGTACGAGCAGTACTTC
TRBV6-5	.	TRBJ1-2	TRBD1	CASSSRDRVGYGYTF	TGTGCCAGCAGCTCCCGGGACAGGGTAGGCTATGGCTACACCTTC
TRBV6-1	.	TRBJ1-5	TRBD1	CASSEGTGQPQHF	TGTGCCAGCAGTGAAGGGACAGGACAGCCCCAGCATTTT
TRBV6-5	.	TRBJ1-2	TRBD1	CASSYSGQLSNYGYTF	TGTGCCAGCAGTTACTCGGGACAGCTATCTAACTATGGCTACACCTTC
TRBV7-2	.	TRBJ2-7	.	CASSRGMGSYEQYF	TGTGCCAGCAGCAGGGGGATGGGGTCCTACGAGCAGTACTTC
TRBV4-1	.	TRBJ1-2	.	CASSQERFIRDAPGNYGYTF	TGCGCCAGCAGCCAAGAGCGGTTTATCCGGGATGCGCCGGGAAACTATGGCTACACCTTC
TRBV2	.	TRBJ2-3	TRBD1	CASSVDRGKADTQYF	TGTGCCAGCAGTGTGGACAGGGGGAAAGCAGATACGCAGTATTTT
TRBV7-9	.	TRBJ1-2	.	CASSLDLGYTF	TGTGCCAGCAGCTTAGATCTGGGCTACACCTTC
TRBV10-2	.	TRBJ2-7	TRBD1	CASREGTVYEQYF	TGCGCCAGCAGAGAGGGGACAGTCTACGAGCAGTACTTC